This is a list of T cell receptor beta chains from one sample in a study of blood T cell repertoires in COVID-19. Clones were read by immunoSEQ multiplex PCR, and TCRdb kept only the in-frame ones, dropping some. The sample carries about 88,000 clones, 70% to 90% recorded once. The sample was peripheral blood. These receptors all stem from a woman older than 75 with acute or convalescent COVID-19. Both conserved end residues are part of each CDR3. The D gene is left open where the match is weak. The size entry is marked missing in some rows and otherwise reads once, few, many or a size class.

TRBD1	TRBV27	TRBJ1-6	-	CASSLFSPQGANSPLHF	TGTGCCAGCAGTCTTTTCTCACCACAGGGGGCCAATTCACCCCTCCACTTT
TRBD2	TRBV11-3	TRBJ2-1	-	CASSPRREAFVNEQFF	TGTGCCAGCAGCCCGCGGCGGGAGGCGTTTGTCAATGAGCAGTTCTTC
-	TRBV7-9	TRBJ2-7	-	CASSLSDSRPHEQYF	TGTGCCAGCAGCTTATCGGACTCACGTCCCCACGAGCAGTACTTC
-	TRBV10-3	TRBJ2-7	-	CAISSSPGTGAPSGGLSSYEQYF	TGTGCCATCAGTTCCTCACCCGGGACAGGGGCTCCTAGCGGGGGTCTTAGCTCCTACGAGCAGTACTTC
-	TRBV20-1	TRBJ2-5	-	CSASGAGQETQYF	TGCAGTGCTAGTGGGGCAGGGCAAGAGACCCAGTACTTC
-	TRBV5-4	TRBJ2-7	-	CASSSATGSYEQYF	TGTGCCAGCAGCTCGGCGACAGGTTCCTACGAGCAGTACTTC
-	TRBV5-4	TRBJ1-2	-	CASSLGGDLGGYTF	TGTGCCAGCAGCTTGGGGGGGGACCTCGGTGGCTACACCTTC
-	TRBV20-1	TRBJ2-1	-	CSVKRNEQFF	TGCAGTGTTAAGAGGAATGAGCAGTTCTTC
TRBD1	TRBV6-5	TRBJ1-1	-	CASSYLEGTGNTEAFF	TGTGCCAGCAGTTATCTAGAAGGGACAGGGAACACTGAAGCTTTCTTT
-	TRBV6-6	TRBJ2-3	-	CASSHLSDGGYGTDTQYF	TGTGCCAGCAGTCACCTTTCCGACGGAGGGTACGGGACAGATACGCAGTATTTT
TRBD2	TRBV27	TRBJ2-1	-	CASSLRLAGGQNEQFF	TGTGCCAGCAGTCTCCGACTAGCGGGAGGGCAAAATGAGCAGTTCTTC
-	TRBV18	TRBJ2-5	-	CASSIDRGQETQYF	TGTGCCAGCTCAATTGACCGGGGCCAAGAGACCCAGTACTTC
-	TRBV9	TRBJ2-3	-	CASSVARGFDTDTQYF	TGTGCCAGCAGCGTAGCAAGGGGGTTCGACACAGATACGCAGTATTTT
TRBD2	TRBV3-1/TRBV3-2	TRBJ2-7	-	CASSQEGGDGYEQYF	TGTGCCAGCAGCCAAGAGGGGGGGGATGGGTACGAGCAGTACTTC
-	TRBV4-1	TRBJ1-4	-	CASSQVARTNEKLFF	TGCGCCAGCAGCCAGGTTGCCAGGACTAATGAAAAACTGTTTTTT
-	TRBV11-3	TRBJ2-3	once	CASSLDGVADTQYF	TGTGCCAGCAGCTTAGACGGGGTAGCGGATACGCAGTATTTT
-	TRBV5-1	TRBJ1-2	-	CASSLGATGANYGYTF	TGCGCCAGCAGCTTGGGGGCGACAGGAGCTAACTATGGCTACACCTTC
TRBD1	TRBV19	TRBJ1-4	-	CASSIQSGTGNEKLFF	TGTGCCAGTAGTATTCAGTCCGGGACAGGTAATGAAAAACTGTTTTTT
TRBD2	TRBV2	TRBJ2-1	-	CASSDPSGSSYNEQFF	TGTGCCAGCAGTGACCCTAGCGGGAGCTCCTACAATGAGCAGTTCTTC
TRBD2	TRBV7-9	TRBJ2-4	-	CASSNGLADKNIQYF	TGTGCCAGCAGCAACGGACTAGCGGACAAAAACATTCAGTACTTC
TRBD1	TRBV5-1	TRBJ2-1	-	CASSRGDRQTGNEQFF	TGCGCCAGCAGCAGGGGGGACAGGCAGACCGGCAATGAGCAGTTCTTC
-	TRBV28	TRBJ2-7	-	CASSRSPTREQYF	TGTGCCAGCAGTCGTAGCCCAACCCGCGAGCAGTACTTC
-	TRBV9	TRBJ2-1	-	CASSPREASYNEQFF	TGTGCCAGCAGCCCCCGTGAGGCATCCTACAATGAGCAGTTCTTC